The clone carrying this T cell receptor (beta chain) showed up just once. What it recognizes is unknown. Primers included in the PCR were 60 Vbeta and 13 Jbeta primers. Sequencing used immunoSEQ multiplex PCR; TCRdb keeps in-frame clones, though not all of them. The table records 55,000 to 70,000 clones, around 82% of them present only once. The entry originates in a study of cytomegalovirus exposure and HLA in healthy donors. Study-level findings and limits: Follow-up analysis seemed to connect common viral pathogens with several of the most significant clusters identified.

The CDR3 length is 14 residues. Between the trimmed V and J ends, which lost 2 bases and 3 bases, there was a span of 10 bases. CDR1 is SEHNR, CDR2 FQNEAQ, per germline (reference sequence). The chain combines TRBV7-9 with TRBJ1-1; D unresolved. The sequencing input was PBMCs. The source of this sequence is a male donor in good health and CMV-seronegative. The CDR3, as DNA: TGTGCCAGCAGCTTATACACCGCCGACACTGAAGCTTTCTTT. Translation gives CASSLYTADTEAFF.